The 22 T cell receptor beta chains presented below share a single source sample, sequenced in a study of cytomegalovirus exposure and HLA in healthy donors. The PCR contained 60 Vbeta and 13 Jbeta primers. Measured with immunoSEQ multiplex PCR; TCRdb has only the in-frame clones, and not every one. Of roughly 170,000 clones listed, roughly four fifths are singletons. Sequenced material: PBMCs. The receptors derive from a woman younger than 45 in good health and CMV-seronegative.

V is TRBV28 and J is TRBJ1-6; 8 bases are shared with TRBD1. The CDR3 extends over 14 amino acids. V lost 6 bases to trimming and J lost 8 bases; unmatched junction nucleotides: 6. Germline-derived CDR1 and CDR2 are MDHEN and SYDVKM. CDR3 coding DNA: TGTGCCAGCAGCCGGGACAGGTTGGATTCACCCCTCCACTTT. This sequence encodes CASSRDRLDSPLHF. The full variable domain, completed using reference TRBV28 and TRBJ1-6, is DVKVTQSSRYLVKRTGEKVFLECVQDMDHENMFWYRQDPGLGLRLIYFSYDVKMKEKGDIPEGYSVSREKKERFSLILESASTNQTSMYLCASSRDRLDSPLHFGNGTRLTVT.

V is TRBV4-1 and J is TRBJ2-7; TRBD2 agrees at 7 bases. V lost 1 base to trimming and J lost 1 base; unmatched junction nucleotides: 4. Germline loops: CDR1 MGHRA, CDR2 YSYEKL. The CDR3 consists of 15 residues. CDR3 bases: TGCGCCAGCAGCCAAGGGGTGGGACTATCCTACGAGCAGTACTTC. Translated, it gives CASSQGVGLSYEQYF.

The rearrangement uses TRBV9 and TRBJ2-1; the match to TRBD1 covers 7 bases. Germline CDR1 is SGDLS and CDR2 is YYNGEE. This CDR3 spans 15 amino acids. V trimming: 3 bases; J trimming: 10 bases; junction bases outside the gene matches: 13. CDR3 DNA sequence: TGTGCCAGCAGCGCGGAAGAAGACAGGGCCGGGGAGCAGTTCTTC. Amino acids: CASSAEEDRAGEQFF.

This chain links TRBV10-3 with TRBJ1-5; TRBD1 matches at 9 bases. With 5 bases clipped from V and 6 bases from J, the junction kept 5 bases outside the gene matches. The germline V gene encodes CDR1 ENHRY and CDR2 SYGVKD. This CDR3 is built from 14 residues. The CDR3: CAISPQGAGQPQHF. DNA for the CDR3: TGTGCCATCAGTCCACAGGGGGCGGGTCAGCCCCAGCATTTT.

The chain carries TRBV4-3 and TRBJ2-7; possibly TRBD1 for D (5 bases). CDR1 is LGHNA and CDR2 is YSLEER in the germline V gene. The CDR3 runs 16 residues. V lost 0 bases and J 3 bases, leaving 15 bases between the germline ends. CDR3 in amino acids: CASSQDLAGIIYEQYF. As DNA, the CDR3 is TGCGCCAGCAGCCAAGATTTGGCAGGGATTATCTACGAGCAGTACTTC.

The chain has TRBV27 and TRBJ2-3, with D unclear. Trimming removed 3 bases at V and 4 bases at J, with 5 bases between. Per the germline V gene, CDR1 is MNHEY and CDR2 is SMNVEV (reference sequence). CDR3 length: 12 residues. The CDR3 bases are TGTGCCAGCAGTTTTCTAGCAGATACGCAGTATTTT. Translation gives CASSFLADTQYF.

V usage is TRBV20-1 and J usage is TRBJ2-7; D is uncertain. Germline-derived CDR1 and CDR2 are DFQATT and SNEGSKA (reference sequence). V was trimmed by 3 bases and J by 4 bases, leaving 7 bases between them. The CDR3 covers 11 residues. This CDR3 is CSASGFYEQYF. CDR3 in DNA: TGCAGTGCTAGCGGTTTTTACGAGCAGTACTTC.

The chain recombines TRBV7-2 with TRBJ1-4; D uncertain. The CDR3 has 16 residues. V lost 1 base to trimming and J lost 8 bases, with 17 bases between them. Looked up from germline, CDR1 is SGHTA and CDR2 is FQGNSA. Here the CDR3 reads CASSLVATRGNEKLFF. The DNA of the CDR3 is TGTGCCAGCAGCTTAGTTGCCACCCGGGGTAACGAAAAACTGTTTTTT.

Of note for this clone: The identical CDR3 is also encoded by other nucleotide sequences in the sample. The chain has TRBV2 and TRBJ1-2; D unclear. The CDR3 is 12 amino acids. V shed 4 bases and J shed 4 bases, with 7 bases lying between them. CDR1 and CDR2 from the germline V gene are SNHLY and FYNNEI. This chain's CDR3 is CASSGDSYGYTF. The CDR3 DNA is TGTGCCAGCAGTGGAGATTCCTATGGCTACACCTTC.

This sequence joins TRBV7-8 and TRBJ2-3; D uncertain. The CDR3 extends over 15 amino acids. CDR1 and CDR2 from the germline V gene are SGHVS and FQNEAQ. The V gene lost 2 bases and the J gene lost 0 bases, with 9 bases spanning the gap. CDR3 sequence: CASSLIYGSTDTQYF. The CDR3 DNA sequence: TGTGCCAGCAGCTTAATTTACGGTAGCACAGATACGCAGTATTTT.

As concerns this clone: Germline is not matched at one junction end, which may reflect a read error. The chain has TRBV19 and TRBJ2-6, with 10 bases aligning to TRBD1. Germline CDR1 and CDR2: LNHDA and SQIVND (reference sequence). The CDR3 is made up of 15 amino acids. CDR3: CASGQGGFGANGLTF. The DNA for the CDR3 is TGTGCCAGCGGACAGGGGGGGTTTGGGGCCAACGGCCTGACTTTC.

V gene TRBV18 combines with J gene TRBJ1-5; weak D call: TRBD1 (5 bases). V dropped 2 bases and J dropped 0 bases, with 17 bases sitting between them. The germline gives CDR1 KGHSH, CDR2 LQKENI. The CDR3 sequence is 18 residues long. DNA for the CDR3: TGTGCCAGCTCACCATTGAACCCCCTCCAGGGTAGCAATCAGCCCCAGCATTTT. Translated, it gives CASSPLNPLQGSNQPQHF.

In its sample, this clone was seen once. V usage is TRBV13 and J usage is TRBJ2-5; 7 positions agree with TRBD1. The DNA end favors TRBJ2-7, so the J call may be wrong. The CDR3 runs 14 residues. Germline lookup yields CDR1 PRHDT and CDR2 FYEKMQ (reference sequence). The chain's CDR3 is CASSLADRLYEQYF. The CDR3 nucleotides read TGTGCCAGCAGCTTAGCGGACAGGCTCTACGAGCAGTACTTC.

The chain couples TRBV7-9 to TRBJ1-4; TRBD1 might be the D (5 bases). This CDR3 has 16 residues. Germline V gene sequence: CDR1 SEHNR, CDR2 FQNEAQ (reference sequence). V lost 3 bases and J 0 bases, leaving 11 bases between the germline ends. This chain's CDR3 is CASSLTTDTTNEKLFF. The CDR3 nucleotides are TGTGCCAGCAGCTTGACGACAGATACAACTAATGAAAAACTGTTTTTT. Together with reference TRBV7-9 and TRBJ1-4, the CDR3 gives the full variable domain: DTGVSQNPRHKITKRGQNVTFRCDPISEHNRLYWYRQTLGQGPEFLTYFQNEAQLEKSRLLSDRFSAERPKGSFSTLEIQRTEQGDSAMYLCASSLTTDTTNEKLFFGSGTQLSVL.

The chain couples TRBV6-1 to TRBJ1-1; maybe TRBD1 (6 bases). V was trimmed by 6 bases and J by 5 bases, leaving 13 bases between them. The CDR3 is made up of 13 amino acids. The germline gives CDR1 MNHNS, CDR2 SASEGT. The CDR3 DNA follows: TGTGCCAGCAGCCTACAGGGCGGAACTGAAGCTTTCTTT. Protein product: CASSLQGGTEAFF.

With regard to this clone: Additional DNA sequences in this sample encode the identical CDR3. The chain joins TRBV29-1 to TRBJ2-3, with D uncertain. The CDR3 sequence is 13 residues long. V was pared by 0 bases and J by 1 base, with 5 bases between. From germline, CDR1 is SQVTM and CDR2 ANQGSEA. The CDR3 sequence: CSVEDRGTDTQYF. In nucleotides, the CDR3 is TGCAGCGTTGAAGATCGAGGCACAGATACGCAGTATTTT.

The rearrangement uses TRBV9 and TRBJ2-7; TRBD1 agrees at 11 bases. Per the germline V gene, CDR1 is SGDLS and CDR2 is YYNGEE. This CDR3 has 15 amino acids. With V trimmed by 0 bases and J by 4 bases, 3 bases remained unmatched. CDR3 sequence reads: CASSVGTGGFYEQYF. Written as DNA, the CDR3 is TGTGCCAGCAGCGTAGGGACAGGGGGCTTTTACGAGCAGTACTTC. The whole variable domain, remainder taken from reference TRBV9 and TRBJ2-7, is DSGVTQTPKHLITATGQRVTLRCSPRSGDLSVYWYQQSLDQGLQFLIQYYNGEERAKGNILERFSAQQFPDLHSELNLSSLELGDSALYFCASSVGTGGFYEQYFGPGTRLTVT.

The rearrangement links TRBV7-8 to TRBJ2-2, with D maybe TRBD2 (6 bases). The CDR3 is 13 residues long. The V and J ends lost 5 bases and 6 bases respectively, with 10 bases between them. Germline CDR1 and CDR2: SGHVS and FQNEAQ. The CDR3: CASSRLESGELFF. In nucleotides, the CDR3 is TGTGCCAGCAGCCGACTAGAGTCCGGGGAGCTGTTTTTT.

The rearrangement links TRBV13 to TRBJ1-4; 7 bases fit TRBD1. The CDR3 contains 14 residues. Trimming cost V 5 bases and J 11 bases; bases outside gene matches: 11. Germline V lookup: CDR1 PRHDT, CDR2 FYEKMQ (reference sequence). Here the CDR3 reads CASSRRQGPHKLFF. The CDR3 coding sequence is TGTGCCAGCAGCCGTAGACAGGGACCGCACAAACTGTTTTTT.

CDR3 DNA: TGTGCCAGCAGGGACAGGATGAACACTGAAGCTTTCTTT. Translating gives CASRDRMNTEAFF. V gene TRBV6-6 combines with J gene TRBJ1-1, with TRBD1 matching over 7 bases. Germline CDR1 reads MNHNY; CDR2 reads SVGAGI (reference sequence). V lost 6 bases to trimming and J lost 0 bases; unmatched junction nucleotides: 1. This CDR3 spans 13 amino acids.

This chain connects TRBV4-3 to TRBJ1-2, with 9 bases aligning to TRBD1. Unmatched junction bases numbered 14, after V lost 1 base and J lost 2 bases. CDR3 length: 19 amino acids. Germline V lookup: CDR1 LGHNA, CDR2 YSLEER. CDR3: CASSQGNPGTGPLNYGYTF. DNA of the CDR3: TGCGCCAGCAGCCAAGGAAACCCCGGGACAGGGCCGTTGAACTATGGCTACACCTTC.

The chain joins TRBV19 to TRBJ1-5; D not certain. The CDR3 contains 14 residues. V lost 5 bases to trimming and J lost 0 bases, with 8 bases between them. CDR1 LNHDA and CDR2 SQIVND come from the germline V gene (reference sequence). The CDR3 is CASSYGNSNQPQHF. The CDR3 DNA reads TGTGCCAGTAGTTACGGGAATAGCAATCAGCCCCAGCATTTT.